The entry below describes one T cell receptor (beta chain). The specificity of this receptor is unknown. The sample holds no much larger clone one base away, and base qualities are not on file. TCRbeta CDR3 regions were amplified from genomic DNA by means of the immunoSEQ Assay, a bias-controlled multiplex PCR. The original pipeline was this. Nucleated cell counts per sample were estimated from amplification of reference gene primers within the assay. To quantify the absolute abundance of each unique TCRbeta CDR3 rearrangement, sequence reads were collapsed and filtered. For each sample, productive Simpson clonality was calculated by taking the square root of Simpson's diversity index across productive rearrangements. TCRdb took over this immuneACCESS table, retaining in-frame rearrangements with V and J assigned. Such tables are incomplete; in checked studies, under half of the missing clones stem from an unresolved V gene, and the remainder is unexplained. The DNA gave D and trimming, while V, J and clone size come from that table. This sample lists 100,000 to 150,000 clones; 85% to 90% were detected once. Approximately 2% of the sample is held by the ten biggest clonotypes.

Measured from the cysteine to the phenylalanine, the CDR3 is 13 residues long. Only the CDR3 region is kept as DNA, spanning 39 bases read in frame from base 1. CDR1 and CDR2, looked up from the germline V gene, are SQVTM and ANQGSEA. V lost 6 bases and J lost 5 bases; the stretch between them is 13 bases long. Collaborating institutions collected whole blood in K2EDTA tubes following their own protocols. For TCRbeta analysis, collaborators shipped samples as frozen whole blood, isolated PBMCs, or DNA extracted from either of those sample types. This entry belongs to a study of blood T cell repertoires in COVID-19 (dated by TCRdb to 2020 to 2022). In terms of the full investigation: Samples covering the acute and convalescent phases of COVID-19 were provided by collaborators in the United States, Italy and Spain. The prospective study material was composed of cDNA or gDNA derived from T cells, B-cell-depleted T cells, or PBMCs. Deeply sampled blood TCRbeta repertoires from subjects exposed to, actively infected with, or recovered from COVID-19 were included in the dataset. A freely available public database, intended as a resource for researchers studying the immune response to SARS-CoV-2, is where the repertoires were released. Samples came from the ongoing ImmuneRACE study (first 160 participants) plus 1,254 subjects from 6 global collaborators. Nearly every sample came with metadata listing a de-identified subject ID, COVID-19 status, age in years and sex. Where HLA class I and class II types were available, the types were taken from metadata supplied by the sample provider, not from assay-based typing. Beyond this particular receptor, the publication reports: The quantity of clinical and demographic metadata differed by source and by participant and was supplied without curation.

This receptor was identified in a man in his sixties or seventies with active COVID-19. Input material: peripheral blood. The sequence joins TRBV29-1 to TRBJ2-2; tentative D gene TRBD1, with 5 bases matching. The DNA sequence follows: TGCAGCGTCTCGACAGTGACAACCGGGGAGCTGTTTTTT. Protein translation: CSVSTVTTGELFF.